This T cell receptor (beta chain) was captured by sequencing in a study of T cell responses to AZD1222 COVID-19 vaccine. Study-wide results and caveats: With two AZD1222 doses given, Spike-specific TCR breadth and depth both rose. The peak T cell response came first, and repertoires were sampled only after it.

The V and J ends lost 3 bases and 8 bases, in that order; junction bases with no gene match: 5. The CDR3 totals 13 residues. Germline values: CDR1 LGHDT, CDR2 YNNKEL (reference sequence). Profiling relied on immunoSEQ multiplex PCR, and the TCRdb table lists in-frame clones only, not all of them. Counted here are just under 35,000 clones, around 84% occurring once; the ten biggest clones make up 8% to 13%. About this clone: What it binds is not known.

The sequences come from peripheral blood, collected 28 days after the second AZD1222 dose. The chain links TRBV3-1 (or the pseudogene TRBV3-2) to TRBJ1-2; TRBD1 matches 8 bases. The receptor was isolated from an adult who received the AZD1222 COVID-19 vaccine. CDR3 DNA: TGTGCCAGCAGCCAGGGACAGGATTTGGGCTACACCTTC. Its translation is CASSQGQDLGYTF.